Shown below are 13 T cell receptor beta chains from a single sample sequenced in a study of CD8 T cells in ankylosing spondylitis. In TCRdb, the 5' RACE reads were re-called with MiXCR into one record per CDR3 protein. The sample shows 300,000 to 350,000 distinct CDR3 sequences, 20% to 25% of them seen only once. The source material was blood, either unsorted or a sorted T cell fraction (not recorded which). These receptors were collected from a female donor with ankylosing spondylitis or in good health (not recorded which).

The chain joins TRBV20-1 to TRBJ2-1; perhaps TRBD1 as D (5 bases). The CDR3 is made up of 12 amino acids. The germline V and J ends were trimmed by 5 bases and 9 bases, with 14 bases remaining between them. Germline V CDR1 and CDR2: DFQATT, SNEGSKA (reference sequence). CDR3 in DNA: TGCAGTGCTGAGACGCAGGGTGGTGAGCAGTTCTTC. Its translation is CSAETQGGEQFF.

This clonotype was recorded a few times. This sequence joins TRBV7-2 and TRBJ2-1; 12 bases line up with TRBD2. The V and J ends lost 5 bases and 4 bases, in that order; junction bases with no gene match: 3. The CDR3 consists of 15 residues. From germline, CDR1 is SGHTA and CDR2 FQGNSA. Here the CDR3 DNA reads TGTGCCAGCAGCATGACTAGCGGGAGTTACAATGAGCAGTTCTTC. Protein sequence: CASSMTSGSYNEQFF. The complete variable domain, with remaining parts taken from reference TRBV7-2 and TRBJ2-1, reads GAGVSQSPSNKVTEKGKDVELRCDPISGHTALYWYRQSLGQGLEFLIYFQGNSAPDKSGLPSDRFSAERTGGSVSTLTIQRTQQEDSAVYLCASSMTSGSYNEQFFGPGTRLTVL.

The CDR3 protein is CSSKLAASYEQYF. The CDR3 nucleotides are TGCAGTTCTAAACTAGCGGCCTCCTACGAGCAGTACTTC. The rearrangement links TRBV20-1 to TRBJ2-7, with 8 bases aligning to TRBD2. The CDR3 is 13 amino acids. The J segment lost 0 bases and the V segment lost 8 bases, leaving 6 bases of the junction unmatched. CDR1 and CDR2 (germline): DFQATT, SNEGSKA (reference sequence).

This rearrangement joins TRBV20-1 to TRBJ1-1; D is unclear. Trimming stripped 3 bases from V and 5 bases from J, with 10 bases between. The CDR3 consists of 12 residues. CDR1 is DFQATT and CDR2 is SNEGSKA in the germline V gene (reference sequence). CDR3 DNA sequence: TGCAGTGCTAGTAATCGCCCAACTGAAGCTTTCTTT. Protein product: CSASNRPTEAFF.

J is TRBJ2-5 and V is TRBV6-1; weak D call: TRBD1 (6 bases). Trimming stripped 5 bases from V and 1 base from J, with 14 bases between. The CDR3 is 15 residues long. Germline values: CDR1 MNHNS, CDR2 SASEGT. This CDR3 reads CASSPQQGSQETQYF. For the CDR3, the DNA is TGTGCCAGCAGTCCCCAACAGGGTAGCCAAGAGACCCAGTACTTC.

V and J are TRBV24-1 and TRBJ2-7; 11 nucleotides match TRBD1. From germline, CDR1 is KGHDR and CDR2 SFDVKD. V was clipped by 6 bases and J by 2 bases; unmatched bases: 2. This CDR3 is 14 amino acids long. CDR3: CATSPGQGAYEQYF. CDR3 nucleotides: TGTGCCACCAGTCCGGGACAGGGGGCCTACGAGCAGTACTTC.

This clonotype turned up a few times. The gene calls are TRBV15 and TRBJ2-1; D may be TRBD2 (5 bases). The CDR3 runs 17 residues. CDR1 is LNHNV and CDR2 is YYDKDF in the germline V gene (reference sequence). V dropped 0 bases and J dropped 1 base, with 13 bases sitting between them. The CDR3 nucleotides are TGTGCCACCAGCAGAGATATATTAGGGAGATCCTACAATGAGCAGTTCTTC. It codes for CATSRDILGRSYNEQFF.

The chain recombines TRBV4-2 with TRBJ2-1; 8 positions agree with TRBD2. Germline trimming cut 1 base from V and 10 bases from J; bases unmatched to any gene: 9. The CDR3 runs 15 residues. Germline V gives CDR1 LGHNA, CDR2 YNFKEQ. The CDR3: CASSQGPAGAGEQFF. For the CDR3, the DNA is TGTGCCAGCAGCCAAGGCCCAGCGGGAGCAGGCGAGCAGTTCTTC.

This clonotype ranks as medium-sized (0.01 to 0.1%). V gene TRBV5-6 combines with J gene TRBJ2-1; possible D gene TRBD2, 5 bases. There are 13 residues in the CDR3. Germline CDR1 reads SGHDT; CDR2 reads YYEEEE. V lost 6 bases and J 6 bases, leaving 13 bases between the germline ends. CDR3 coding DNA: TGTGCCAGCAACCTGATGCGGGTCAATGAGCAGTTCTTC. Protein: CASNLMRVNEQFF.

This clonotype was counted a few times. V is TRBV13 and J is TRBJ2-5; D is ambiguous. V was shortened by 4 bases and J by 2 bases, with 14 bases between the two germline ends. Per germline, CDR1 PRHDT and CDR2 FYEKMQ (reference sequence). This CDR3 region has 15 residues. CDR3 residues: CASSSSTWGQETQYF. The CDR3, as DNA: TGTGCCAGCAGCTCCTCGACGTGGGGACAAGAGACCCAGTACTTC.

The sample holds many counts of this clonotype. The chain is built from TRBV7-2 and TRBJ2-1; D remains unclear. The CDR3 extends over 13 amino acids. Trimming left V 5 bases short and J 6 bases short, with 11 bases between. Per germline, CDR1 SGHTA and CDR2 FQGNSA. CDR3 residues: CASSHRHVNEQFF. The CDR3 DNA follows: TGTGCCAGCAGCCATCGTCACGTCAATGAGCAGTTCTTC.

The genes are TRBV24-1 and TRBJ2-1; 8 bases agree with TRBD2. Germline CDR1 KGHDR, CDR2 SFDVKD. The ends lost 9 bases at V and 12 bases at J; junction bases unmatched: 15. The CDR3 covers 14 residues. The CDR3 reads CATRGAPAGGSQFF. DNA of the CDR3: TGTGCCACCCGAGGGGCGCCGGCGGGAGGATCGCAGTTCTTC.

This clonotype was seen at least ten times. V and J are TRBV7-7 and TRBJ2-1; 9 bases line up with TRBD1. Germline CDR1 is SSHAT and CDR2 is FNYEAQ (reference sequence). The CDR3 contains 15 residues. J gave up 8 bases and V 5 bases, and 10 bases lay outside the gene matches. CDR3 in amino acids: CASSLSGTGMDEQFF. CDR3 coding DNA: TGTGCCAGCAGCCTTTCAGGGACAGGGATGGATGAGCAGTTCTTC. The variable domain in full, with the rest retrieved from reference TRBV7-7 and TRBJ2-1, is GAGVSQSPRYKVTKRGQDVTLRCDPISSHATLYWYQQALGQGPEFLTYFNYEAQPDKSGLPSDRFSAERPEGSISTLTIQRTEQRDSAMYRCASSLSGTGMDEQFFGPGTRLTVL.